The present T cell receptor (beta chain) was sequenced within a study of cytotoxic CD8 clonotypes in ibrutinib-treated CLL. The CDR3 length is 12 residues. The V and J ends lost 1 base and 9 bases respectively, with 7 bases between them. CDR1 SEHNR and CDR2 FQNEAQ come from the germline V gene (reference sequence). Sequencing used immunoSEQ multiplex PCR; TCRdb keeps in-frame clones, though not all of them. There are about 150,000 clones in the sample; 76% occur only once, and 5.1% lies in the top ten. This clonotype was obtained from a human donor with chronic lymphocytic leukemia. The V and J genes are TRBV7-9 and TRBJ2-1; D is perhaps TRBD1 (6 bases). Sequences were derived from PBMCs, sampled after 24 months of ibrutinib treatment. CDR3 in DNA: TGTGCCAGCAGCTTAGGAGGGGGTGAGCAGTTCTTC. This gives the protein CASSLGGGEQFF. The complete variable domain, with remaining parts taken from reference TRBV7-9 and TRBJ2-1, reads DTGVSQNPRHKITKRGQNVTFRCDPISEHNRLYWYRQTLGQGPEFLTYFQNEAQLEKSRLLSDRFSAERPKGSFSTLEIQRTEQGDSAMYLCASSLGGGEQFFGPGTRLTVL.